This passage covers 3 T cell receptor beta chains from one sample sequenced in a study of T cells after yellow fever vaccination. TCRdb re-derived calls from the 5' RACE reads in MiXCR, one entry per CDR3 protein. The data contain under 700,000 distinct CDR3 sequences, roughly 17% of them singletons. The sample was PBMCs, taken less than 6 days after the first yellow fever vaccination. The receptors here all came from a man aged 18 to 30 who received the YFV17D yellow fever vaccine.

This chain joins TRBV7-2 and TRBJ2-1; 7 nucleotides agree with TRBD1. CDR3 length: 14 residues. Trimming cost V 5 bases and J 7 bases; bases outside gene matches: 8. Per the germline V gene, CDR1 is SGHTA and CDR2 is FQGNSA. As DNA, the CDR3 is TGTGCCAGCAGCATAGACAGGGCCCGGAATGAGCAGTTCTTC. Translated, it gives CASSIDRARNEQFF.

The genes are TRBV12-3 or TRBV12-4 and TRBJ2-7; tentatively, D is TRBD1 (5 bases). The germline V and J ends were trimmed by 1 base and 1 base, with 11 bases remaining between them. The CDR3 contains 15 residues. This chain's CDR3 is CASSLGTGPSYEQYV. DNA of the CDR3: TGTGCCAGCAGTTTAGGAACAGGTCCATCCTACGAGCAGTACGTC.

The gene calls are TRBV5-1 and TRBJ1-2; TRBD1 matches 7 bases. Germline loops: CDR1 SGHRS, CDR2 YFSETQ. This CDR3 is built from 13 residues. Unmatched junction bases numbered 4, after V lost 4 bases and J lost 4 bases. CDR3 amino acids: CASSTRDSYGYTF. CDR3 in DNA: TGCGCCAGCAGCACCCGGGACAGCTATGGCTACACCTTC.